The rows below give T cell receptor beta chains drawn from one sample of a study of OX40 agonist ivuxolimab in advanced cancers. Data came from immunoSEQ multiplex PCR; TCRdb stores just in-frame clones and leaves some out. The sample consists of roughly 75,000 clones, over 85% of them appearing once. Source: CD4+ or CD8+ T cells sorted from blood, taken in a trial of the OX40 agonist ivuxolimab. The receptors stem from an adult with an advanced solid tumor such as melanoma, head and neck, liver or kidney cancer. The CDR3 runs from the conserved cysteine through the conserved F or W. A D gene is named only where the DNA matches it firmly. A clone size is listed for some rows: how often the clone was seen (once, few, many), or a class if it is expanded.

TRBJ2-6,20,TRBV4-2,TRBD2,.,TGTGCCAGCAGCCAAATAGAGACTAGCGGGGGGTTCGCTGGGGCCAACGTCCTGACTTTC,CASSQIETSGGFAGANVLTF
TRBJ2-3,16,TRBV5-1,TRBD2,.,TGCGCCAGCAGTCCCATGACTAGCGGGGGATCGGATACGCAGTATTTT,CASSPMTSGGSDTQYF
TRBJ2-7,14,TRBV6-6,TRBD1,.,TGTGCCAGCAGTACCGGGACAGGGCCCTACGAGCAGTACTTC,CASSTGTGPYEQYF
TRBJ2-7,17,TRBV21-1,.,.,TGTGCCAGCGTTAAAGGACTAGCGGGAGGCGGGAAGCCCGAGCAGTACTTC,CASVKGLAGGGKPEQYF
TRBJ1-4,15,TRBV25-1,TRBD1,.,TGTGCCAGCAGCCGCCGGGACAGGGAGAATGAAAAACTGTTTTTT,CASSRRDRENEKLFF
TRBJ1-5,15,TRBV5-1,.,.,TGCGCCAGCAGCTTGGAGGGCTATAGCAATCAGCCCCAGCATTTT,CASSLEGYSNQPQHF
TRBJ1-1,13,TRBV7-2,TRBD1,.,TGTGCCAGCAGCTTACCGGAGACAGGGCGGGCTTTCTTT,CASSLPETGRAFF
TRBJ2-7,16,TRBV27,TRBD2,.,TGTGCCAGCAGTTTAAAAAGCGGGACTTCCCTTGGGGAGCAGTACTTC,CASSLKSGTSLGEQYF
TRBJ1-6,18,TRBV7-8,.,.,TGTGCCAGCAGCTTGCTAGGGGGGGGAGGTTTGATTAATTCACCCCTCCACTTT,CASSLLGGGGLINSPLHF
TRBJ2-1,14,TRBV23-1,.,.,TGCGCCAGCACCCCGGGCCCAATCTACAATGAGCAGTTCTTC,CASTPGPIYNEQFF
TRBJ2-2,16,TRBV29-1,TRBD1,.,TGCAGCGCTATTCCTCCGGGACAGATGAACACCGGGGAGCTGTTTTTT,CSAIPPGQMNTGELFF
TRBJ2-1,14,TRBV5-1,.,.,TGCGCCAGCAGCTTAGGGATCACCTACAATGAGCAGTTCTTC,CASSLGITYNEQFF
TRBJ1-2,15,TRBV25-1,.,.,TGTGCCAGCAGTGGACAGGCCGAAAGTAACTATGGCTACACCTTC,CASSGQAESNYGYTF
TRBJ2-3,14,TRBV2,.,.,TGTGCCAGCAGTAAACTATCCAAGGCAGATACGCAGTATTTT,CASSKLSKADTQYF
TRBJ2-1,16,TRBV18,TRBD1,.,TGTGCCAGCTCGCTTACTCCGGGACAGGGCGGGAATGAGCAGTTCTTC,CASSLTPGQGGNEQFF
TRBJ2-3,15,TRBV5-6,.,.,TGTGCCAGCAGCGTCCGTCAGGACCGCACAGATACGCAGTATTTT,CASSVRQDRTDTQYF
TRBJ1-3,15,TRBV7-2,.,.,TGTGCCAGCAGCTTAGTTGCGGCACCAGGAAACACCATATATTTT,CASSLVAAPGNTIYF
TRBJ2-7,15,TRBV28,TRBD1,.,TGTGCCAGCAGGCCCGAGGGGGCGGGCTCCTACGAGCAGTACTTC,CASRPEGAGSYEQYF
TRBJ1-1,15,TRBV10-1,TRBD1,.,TGCGCCAGCAGTGTCCCCAGGGGGCCCCAGCCTGAAGCTTTCTTT,CASSVPRGPQPEAFF
TRBJ2-7,15,TRBV5-1,TRBD2,.,TGCGCCAGCAGCTTGGCCCGGGGGGGCTCTTACGAGCAGTACTTC,CASSLARGGSYEQYF
TRBJ1-3,17,TRBV7-2,TRBD1,.,TGTGCCAGCAGCTTAGACGGGACAGGGGGTATAGGAAACACCATATATTTT,CASSLDGTGGIGNTIYF
TRBJ2-3,15,TRBV5-1,.,.,TGCGCCAGCAGCTTGGATAGCGGACTCACAGATACGCAGTATTTT,CASSLDSGLTDTQYF
TRBJ1-1,16,TRBV29-1,TRBD1,.,TGCAGCGTTGGCCCTATTGGGACAGGGAGGGGAACTGAAGCTTTCTTT,CSVGPIGTGRGTEAFF
TRBJ1-5,13,TRBV28,.,.,TGTGCCAGCAGTTTGAGCAGCAATCAGCCCCAGCATTTT,CASSLSSNQPQHF
TRBJ2-5,12,TRBV4-2,.,.,TGTGCCAGCAGCCAAGACAAGGAGACCCAGTACTTC,CASSQDKETQYF
TRBJ2-1,14,TRBV5-4,TRBD1,.,TGTGCCAGCAGCTTGAACAGGGGCCACAATGAGCAGTTCTTC,CASSLNRGHNEQFF
TRBJ1-5,18,TRBV19,.,.,TGTGCCAGTAGTATGAGGGGAATCAGGGTTACAGGCAATCAGCCCCAGCATTTT,CASSMRGIRVTGNQPQHF
TRBJ2-7,12,TRBV25-1,.,.,TGTGCCAGCAGTGACCAGACAGTCGAGCAGTACTTC,CASSDQTVEQYF
TRBJ2-2,16,TRBV6-6,.,.,TGTGCCAGCAGTTACTCGTACGGGCGGGACACCGGGGAGCTGTTTTTT,CASSYSYGRDTGELFF
TRBJ1-5,12,TRBV28,.,medium-sized,TGTGCCAGCAGAAATAGCAATCAGCCCCAGCATTTT,CASRNSNQPQHF
TRBJ1-4,15,TRBV28,TRBD1,.,TGTGCCAGCAGTCCTTCAGGGGGCGCCGATGAAAAACTGTTTTTT,CASSPSGGADEKLFF
TRBJ1-1,14,TRBV7-6,.,.,TGTGCCAGCAGCTTAAGCGGGTCGGACACTGAAGCTTTCTTT,CASSLSGSDTEAFF
TRBJ2-5,14,TRBV9,.,.,TGTGCCAGCAGCGAAACTAGCCATCAAGAGACCCAGTACTTC,CASSETSHQETQYF
TRBJ1-2,15,TRBV10-2,.,.,TGCGCCAGCAGTGAGGACGCCAGAGAACTCTATGGCTACACCTTC,CASSEDARELYGYTF
TRBJ2-7,15,TRBV7-2,TRBD2,.,TGTGCCAGCAGCTTAGTCGGGACTAGCTTCTACGAGCAGTACTTC,CASSLVGTSFYEQYF
TRBJ1-3,14,TRBV5-8,.,.,TGTGCCAGCAGCTTGGCTTTCCTTGGAAACACCATATATTTT,CASSLAFLGNTIYF
TRBJ2-3,15,TRBV6-1,.,.,TGTGCCAGCAGTGACAGGGCCCTTAGCACAGATACGCAGTATTTT,CASSDRALSTDTQYF
TRBJ2-1,13,TRBV7-2,.,.,TGTGCCAGCAGCTCGGGACTTTACAATGAGCAGTTCTTC,CASSSGLYNEQFF
TRBJ2-7,15,TRBV6-1,.,.,TGTGCCAGCAGTGAAGGGGGGGTTAGAACCTACGAGCAGTACTTC,CASSEGGVRTYEQYF
TRBJ1-4,15,TRBV27,.,.,TGTGCCAGCAGTTTCTTGGGAGCAACTAATGAAAAACTGTTTTTT,CASSFLGATNEKLFF
TRBJ2-5,13,TRBV10-3,.,.,TGTGCCATCAGTGAGTCGAAGGTAGAGACCCAGTACTTC,CAISESKVETQYF
TRBJ1-1,15,TRBV19,.,.,TGTGCCAGTAGTATAGATCTGATACCGGGGACTGAAGCTTTCTTT,CASSIDLIPGTEAFF
TRBJ2-3,15,TRBV29-1,TRBD2,.,TGCAGCGTTGTACTCACCGGGGGGGGAACAGATACGCAGTATTTT,CSVVLTGGGTDTQYF
TRBJ1-5,16,TRBV5-1,TRBD1,.,TGCGCCAGCAGCCGGGAGGCAGGGGGTGTCAATCAGCCCCAGCATTTT,CASSREAGGVNQPQHF
TRBJ1-2,16,TRBV27,.,once,TGTGCCAGCGGGCCCCGGTCCCAGGGCCCTAACTATGGCTACACCTTC,CASGPRSQGPNYGYTF
TRBJ2-2,14,TRBV19,.,.,TGTGCCAGTAGCCTCGTCAGCTTCACCGGGGAGCTGTTTTTT,CASSLVSFTGELFF
TRBJ1-3,15,TRBV30,.,.,TGTGCCTGGAGTGTACAGGTTCCCTCTGGAAACACCATATATTTT,CAWSVQVPSGNTIYF
TRBJ2-1,17,TRBV5-4,TRBD2,.,TGTGCCAGCAGCGCGGGACTAGCGGGGCGCTCCTACAATGAGCAGTTCTTC,CASSAGLAGRSYNEQFF
TRBJ2-1,13,TRBV6-5,TRBD2,.,TGTGCCTGCCGAAGCGGGGACCGGAATGAGCAGTTCTTC,CACRSGDRNEQFF
TRBJ1-1,13,TRBV5-8,.,.,TGTGCCAGCAGCTTCCCAAGGAACACTGAAGCTTTCTTT,CASSFPRNTEAFF
TRBJ2-5,16,TRBV18,TRBD2,.,TGTGCCAGCTCACCCCGACTAGCGGGAGTTCAAGAGACCCAGTACTTC,CASSPRLAGVQETQYF
TRBJ2-3,14,TRBV5-5,.,.,TGTGCCAGCAGCTTGGGGCGGGGCACAGATACGCAGTATTTT,CASSLGRGTDTQYF
TRBJ2-5,15,TRBV27,TRBD2,.,TGTGCCAGCAGTTTGTTCGGCGGGGGCCAAGAGACCCAGTACTTC,CASSLFGGGQETQYF
TRBJ1-5,15,TRBV7-9,.,.,TGTGCCAGCAGCCTCACCGGGGGAGCGGATCAGCCCCAGCATTTT,CASSLTGGADQPQHF
TRBJ2-5,14,TRBV5-1,TRBD1,.,TGCGCCAGCAGCTCGATGACAGGGGGCGAGACCCAGTACTTC,CASSSMTGGETQYF
TRBJ1-4,15,TRBV6-1,.,.,TGTGCCAGCAGTGAAAACCTTGCAACTAATGAAAAACTGTTTTTT,CASSENLATNEKLFF
TRBJ2-3,15,TRBV5-1,.,.,TGCGCCAGCAGCTTGTCGGGGCTAGGTAGTACCCAGCAGTATTTT,CASSLSGLGSTQQYF
TRBJ1-5,13,TRBV7-8,TRBD1,.,TGTGCCAGCAGTCAAGACAGGGAACAGCCCCAGCATTTT,CASSQDREQPQHF